The rows below give T cell receptor beta chains drawn from one sample of a study of regulatory T cells in long-lasting Graves disease. TCRdb re-called the multiplex PCR reads with MiXCR, one entry per CDR3 protein. This table has some 450,000 distinct CDR3 sequences, 20% to 30% appearing once. The sample consisted of peripheral blood mononuclear cells (PBMCs), taken when the disease was refractory, from a patient treated with antithyroid drugs. Receptor source: a female donor with Graves disease. The CDR3 runs from the conserved cysteine through the conserved F or W. D genes are given only for firm matches. Size tells how often a clone was seen (once, few, many) or the class of an expanded clone, and some rows leave it out.

>TRBJ2-7|TRBV30|NA|TRBD2
CAWSAFGREGHEQYF
TGTGCCTGGAGTGCTTTCGGGCGGGAGGGCCACGAGCAGTACTTC
>TRBJ2-5|TRBV3-1|few|TRBD1
CASSSRGGDRVETQYF
TGTGCCAGCAGTTCACGGGGAGGGGACAGGGTAGAGACCCAGTACTTC
>TRBJ2-2|TRBV30|NA|NA
CAWTAGIRGGELFF
TGTGCCTGGACAGCAGGGATTAGGGGCGGGGAGCTGTTTTTT
>TRBJ1-6|TRBV28|many|TRBD1
CASRVGQNNSPLHF
TGTGCCAGCAGGGTGGGACAGAATAATTCACCCCTCCACTTT
>TRBJ1-5|TRBV6-1|NA|NA
CASSRTADSNQPQHF
TGTGCCAGCAGTCGGACAGCAGATAGCAATCAGCCCCAGCATTTT
>TRBJ1-1|TRBV6-7|NA|NA
CASSYWWTANTEAFF
TGTGCCAGCAGTTACTGGTGGACAGCGAACACTGAAGCTTTCTTT
>TRBJ1-1|TRBV10-3|few|NA
CAITSTATMNTEAFF
TGTGCCATTACCTCGACAGCGACCATGAACACTGAAGCTTTCTTT
>TRBJ2-7|TRBV15|NA|TRBD2
CATSGGTSGGYEQYF
TGTGCCACCAGCGGGGGGACTAGCGGAGGTTACGAGCAGTACTTC
>TRBJ1-2|TRBV14|NA|NA
CASSQDAHRANGYTF
TGTGCCAGCAGCCAAGATGCGCACAGGGCGAATGGCTACACCTTC
>TRBJ2-7|TRBV5-5|NA|TRBD2
CASSFGGSPYEQYF
TGTGCCAGCAGCTTTGGCGGGAGTCCCTACGAGCAGTACTTC
>TRBJ1-1|TRBV6-1|NA|NA
CASSTKKTGSRGNTEAFF
TGTGCCAGCAGTACTAAGAAAACAGGGTCCCGGGGGAACACTGAAGCTTTCTTT
>TRBJ1-1|TRBV20-1|few|TRBD1
CSARDQGVSPEAFF
TGCAGTGCCCGGGATCAGGGGGTCTCACCTGAAGCTTTCTTT
>TRBJ1-3|TRBV6-1|few|NA
CASSEGTGSGNTIYF
TGTGCCAGCAGTGAAGGGACCGGCTCTGGAAACACCATATATTTT
>TRBJ1-1|TRBV29-1|NA|NA
CSVEDGSPGGAFF
TGCAGCGTTGAAGATGGTTCCCCCGGGGGAGCTTTCTTT
>TRBJ1-4|TRBV30|few|NA
CAWTLGRGEKLFF
TGTGCCTGGACCCTCGGCAGGGGTGAAAAACTGTTTTTT
>TRBJ2-1|TRBV6-5|many|NA
CASSYSPTSEQFF
TGTGCCAGCAGTTACTCCCCAACTAGCGAGCAGTTCTTC
>TRBJ1-2|TRBV12-3/TRBV12-4|once|NA
CASSLDWGGYGYTF
TGTGCCAGCAGTTTAGATTGGGGCGGCTATGGCTACACCTTC
>TRBJ2-1|TRBV19|many|TRBD2
CASSTGTSGSAFF
TGTGCCAGTAGTACCGGGACTAGCGGGAGTGCTTTCTTC
>TRBJ1-2|TRBV20-1|NA|NA
CSARRDWVNYGYTF
TGCAGTGCTAGAAGGGACTGGGTGAACTATGGCTACACCTTC
>TRBJ2-2|TRBV7-2|NA|TRBD1
CASNRDRAGGELFF
TGTGCCAGCAACCGGGACAGGGCTGGCGGGGAGCTGTTTTTT
>TRBJ1-2|TRBV28|many|NA
CASIRATIPYGYTF
TGTGCCAGCATTAGGGCAACGATCCCCTATGGCTACACCTTC
>TRBJ1-3|TRBV14|NA|NA
CASEGGNTIYF
TGTGCCAGTGAGGGAGGAAACACCATATATTTT
>TRBJ1-1|TRBV28|many|NA
CASRSTENTEAFF
TGTGCCAGCAGATCGACGGAGAACACTGAAGCTTTCTTT
>TRBJ2-4|TRBV12-3/TRBV12-4|few|TRBD2
CASSLWGGSGNIQYF
TGTGCCAGCAGTCTTTGGGGGGGTTCAGGGAACATTCAGTACTTC
>TRBJ1-1|TRBV5-1|NA|TRBD1
CASSSGTGETEAFF
TGCGCCAGCAGCTCAGGGACAGGGGAGACTGAAGCTTTCTTT
>TRBJ1-1|TRBV28|many|NA
CASSLISNTEAFF
TGTGCCAGCAGTTTAATTTCAAACACTGAAGCTTTCTTT
>TRBJ2-1|TRBV20-1|NA|NA
CSAYPSGFYNEQFF
TGCAGTGCTTACCCCAGCGGGTTCTACAATGAGCAGTTCTTC
>TRBJ1-6|TRBV7-9|NA|NA
CASSPAGAGNSPLHF
TGTGCCAGCAGCCCGGCGGGCGCCGGTAATTCACCCCTCCACTTT
>TRBJ2-3|TRBV20-1|NA|TRBD2
CSARGTRNTDTQYF
TGCAGTGCTCGGGGGACTAGGAACACAGATACGCAGTATTTT
>TRBJ1-1|TRBV2|many|NA
CASSGDIMNTEAFF
TGTGCCAGCAGCGGGGACATCATGAACACTGAAGCTTTCTTT
>TRBJ2-6|TRBV7-3|few|TRBD1
CASSSRTGEGSGANVLTF
TGTGCCAGCAGCTCGCGGACAGGGGAGGGATCTGGGGCCAACGTCCTGACTTTC
>TRBJ1-1|TRBV10-2|many|NA
CASTVKGWTNTEAFF
TGCGCCAGCACTGTGAAAGGATGGACGAACACTGAAGCTTTCTTT
>TRBJ2-7|TRBV25-1|NA|NA
CASSELRGGEQYF
TGTGCCAGCAGTGAATTGAGGGGAGGCGAGCAGTACTTC
>TRBJ1-4|TRBV7-6|few|NA
CASSLEANADEKLFF
TGTGCCAGCAGCTTAGAGGCAAACGCCGATGAAAAACTGTTTTTT
>TRBJ2-7|TRBV10-3|NA|TRBD1
CAISQGQGPYEQYF
TGTGCCATCAGCCAAGGACAGGGCCCCTACGAGCAGTACTTC
>TRBJ2-5|TRBV6-9|many|TRBD2
CASSYWTSGNQETQYF
TGTGCCAGCAGTTACTGGACTAGCGGTAACCAAGAGACCCAGTACTTC
>TRBJ2-7|TRBV7-2|few|NA
CASSLRKAYEQYF
TGTGCCAGCAGCTTACGGAAGGCCTACGAGCAGTACTTC
>TRBJ1-2|TRBV4-2|NA|NA
CASSGGVFNYGYTF
TGTGCCAGCAGCGGGGGGGTCTTCAACTATGGCTACACCTTC
>TRBJ2-6|TRBV6-2/TRBV6-3|NA|TRBD2
CASSAILAGGSSGANVLTF
TGTGCCAGCAGTGCCATTCTAGCGGGAGGGAGCTCTGGGGCCAACGTCCTGACTTTC
>TRBJ1-2|TRBV6-1|many|NA
CASTRTYGYTF
TGTGCCAGCACTAGGACTTATGGCTACACCTTC
>TRBJ1-1|TRBV5-1|many|NA
CASSASGTANTEAFF
TGTGCCAGCAGCGCCTCCGGGACGGCGAACACTGAAGCTTTCTTT
>TRBJ2-5|TRBV15|many|NA
CATSSQTGHERTQYF
TGTGCCACCAGCAGCCAAACGGGGCACGAGAGGACCCAGTACTTC
>TRBJ1-5|TRBV11-2|few|TRBD1
CASSRGTENQPQHF
TGTGCCAGCAGCCGCGGGACAGAAAATCAGCCCCAGCATTTT
>TRBJ2-7|TRBV27|few|NA
CASSPLGPTKEQYF
TGTGCCAGCAGTCCCTTGGGGCCCACGAAGGAGCAGTACTTC
>TRBJ1-2|TRBV20-1|few|NA
CSARDGDMGSFTYLGYTF
TGCAGTGCTAGAGATGGGGACATGGGATCCTTTACCTATCTTGGCTACACCTTC
>TRBJ2-7|TRBV11-2|many|TRBD2
CASSPRAGVYEQYF
TGTGCCAGCAGCCCCAGGGCGGGGGTATACGAGCAGTACTTC
>TRBJ1-4|TRBV7-2|many|TRBD1
CASSSQTGGGEKLFF
TGTGCCAGCAGCTCACAGACAGGGGGGGGTGAAAAACTGTTTTTT
>TRBJ2-2|TRBV6-5|many|NA
CASSLQGANTGELFF
TGTGCCAGCAGTTTACAGGGAGCGAACACCGGGGAGCTGTTTTTT
>TRBJ2-5|TRBV12-3/TRBV12-4|NA|NA
CASSSTRVGNNQETQYF
TGTGCCAGCAGTTCTACGAGGGTTGGTAACAACCAAGAGACCCAGTACTTC
>TRBJ2-6|TRBV28|many|TRBD1
CASSLIPPGGSGANVLTF
TGTGCCAGCAGTTTAATCCCCCCAGGGGGCTCTGGGGCCAACGTCCTGACTTTC
>TRBJ2-6|TRBV9|NA|TRBD1
CASTTGVAGANVLTF
TGTGCCAGCACCACAGGGGTGGCTGGGGCCAACGTCCTGACTTTC
>TRBJ1-1|TRBV5-4|NA|NA
CASRLAGERLAFF
TGTGCCAGCAGACTGGCAGGGGAGCGGTTAGCTTTCTTT
>TRBJ2-7|TRBV20-1|NA|TRBD1
CSARHRGYGEQYF
TGCAGTGCTAGACACAGGGGCTATGGAGAGCAGTACTTC